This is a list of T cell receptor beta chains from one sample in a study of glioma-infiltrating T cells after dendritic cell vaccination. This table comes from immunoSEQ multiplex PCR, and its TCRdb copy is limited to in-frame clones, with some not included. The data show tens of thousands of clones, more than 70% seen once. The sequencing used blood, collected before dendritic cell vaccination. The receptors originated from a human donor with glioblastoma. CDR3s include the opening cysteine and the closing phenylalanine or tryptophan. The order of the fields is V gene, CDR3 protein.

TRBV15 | CATSRVGGSNEKLFF
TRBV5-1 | CASSLIGSINEQFF
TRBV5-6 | CASSFRVTNEKLFF
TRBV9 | CASSVESLGGMDTIYF
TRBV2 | CASSETGPSRGYTF
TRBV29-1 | CSVIRDSSYEQYF
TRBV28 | CASSGPGQGSQETQYF
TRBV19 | CASSVTGYQETQYF
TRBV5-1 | CASSPREKNTEAFF
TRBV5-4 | CASSGGQTGGYNEQFF
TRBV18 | CASSPSGDSPLHF
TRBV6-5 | CASRSQNQPQHF
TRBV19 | CASSIGTAFTGELFF
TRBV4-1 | CASSQVPGQGAGEQYF
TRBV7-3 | CASSLTGGLAGWGTEAFF
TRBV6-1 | CASSERGPGELFF
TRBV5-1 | CASSPGSSDEQYF
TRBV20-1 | CSAHRGDEQYF
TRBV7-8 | CASRATGGDESPLHF
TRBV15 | CATSRSPRGGSTDTQYF
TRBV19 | CASSIRDYRTDTQYF
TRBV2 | CASNIQGAWDTEAFF
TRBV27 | CASSLRREAYEQYF
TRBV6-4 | CASSEWGGKAFF
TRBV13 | CASSSYSGQGPGGYTF
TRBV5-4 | CASSKGQGLTYEQYF
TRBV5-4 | CASSQRDGDYGYTF
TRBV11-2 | CASSLSARPYEQYF
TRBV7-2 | CASSPQGTGAYGYTF
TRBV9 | CASSAVPKGGTGELFF
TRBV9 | CASSAAGQSKLSGANVLTF
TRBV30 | CACKPGQGGLSTYEQYF
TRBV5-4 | CASSSTGGAGEKLFF
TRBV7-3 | CASSLQSGDNTGELFF
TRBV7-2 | CASSPLLQGDEQFF
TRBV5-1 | CASSLLERSYNEQFF
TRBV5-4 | CASSLAGTGGLRNEQFF
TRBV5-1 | CASSPSRDRDRGNSPLHF
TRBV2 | CASSTIGGLNEKLFF
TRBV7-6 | CASILPGRGQGAGGYTF
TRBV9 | CASSPGLASADTQYF
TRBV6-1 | CASSGHLQETQYF
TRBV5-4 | CASSLWERGGYTF
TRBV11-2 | CASSLVYSGANVLTF
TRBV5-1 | CASSPSSGSIGEQFF
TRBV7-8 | CASRLDRGPIHEQYF
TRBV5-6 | CASSLYIRGQNTEAFF
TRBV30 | CAWSSGRGGDTQYF
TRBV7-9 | CASSTRGAAGGTSNYGYTF
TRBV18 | CASSPQINIQYF
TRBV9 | CASSSGSTGANVLTF
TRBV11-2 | CASSFPGVNTGELFF
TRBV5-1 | CASSLGQAREQYF
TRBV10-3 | CAISEFGQSGNTIYF
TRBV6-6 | CASRLRGPDGYTF
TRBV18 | CASSASGNYGYTF
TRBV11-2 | CASSPSPGMAAFF
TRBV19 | CASSTGGLGNTIYF
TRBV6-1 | CASSRDGQFYEQYF
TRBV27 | CASSFRGNYEQYF